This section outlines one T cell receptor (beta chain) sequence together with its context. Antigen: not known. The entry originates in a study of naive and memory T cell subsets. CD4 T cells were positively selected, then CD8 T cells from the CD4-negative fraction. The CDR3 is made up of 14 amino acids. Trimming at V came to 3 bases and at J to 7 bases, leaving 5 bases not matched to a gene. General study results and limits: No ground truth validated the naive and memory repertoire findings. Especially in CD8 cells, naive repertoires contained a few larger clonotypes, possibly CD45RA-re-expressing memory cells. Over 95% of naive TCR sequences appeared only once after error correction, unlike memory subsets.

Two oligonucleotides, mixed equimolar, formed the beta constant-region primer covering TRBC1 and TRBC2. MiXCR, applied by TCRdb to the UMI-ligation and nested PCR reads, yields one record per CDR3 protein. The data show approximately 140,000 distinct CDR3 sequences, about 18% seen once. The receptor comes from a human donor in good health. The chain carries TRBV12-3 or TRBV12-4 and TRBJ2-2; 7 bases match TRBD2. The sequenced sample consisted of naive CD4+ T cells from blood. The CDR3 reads CASSFRGRGGELFF. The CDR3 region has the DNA TGTGCCAGCAGTTTTCGAGGGAGGGGCGGGGAGCTGTTTTTT.